This T cell receptor (beta chain) is from a study of response to subunit inactivated influenza vaccine. Study-level results: Few new T cells, the authors suggested, are recruited by each seasonal influenza vaccination.

Points on this clonotype: Its antigen remains unidentified.

A single record per CDR3 protein comes from TCRdb applying MiXCR to the RT-PCR reads. The table records hundreds of thousands of distinct CDR3 sequences, 18% of them present only once. Trimming pared 0 bases from V and 8 bases from J, leaving 10 bases between. Germline assignment: CDR1 MNHEY and CDR2 SVGEGT. The CDR3 loop spans 13 amino acids. The sample here was PBMCs from blood, taken about 5 days after vaccination. The rearrangement uses TRBV6-2 or TRBV6-3 and TRBJ1-1; D is perhaps TRBD1 (6 bases). The origin of this receptor is a man between 45 and 60 years old who received an inactivated influenza vaccine. CDR3 protein: CASSYSMGGEAFF. The CDR3, as DNA: TGTGCCAGCAGTTACTCTATGGGGGGCGAAGCTTTCTTT.